This TCR beta chain was documented in a study of molecular identifiers for immune sequencing clone quantification. Study context: The replicate experiment used RNA from approximately 22,000 or 94,000 naive CD8 cells. This RNA was split into five aliquots, and four of them were sequenced. Study results and limitations: Jurkat TCR RNA spiked in from one cell could reportedly be detected among approximately 980,000 naive cells.

Listed TCR primers and previously described methods were used for bulk TCR libraries. TCRdb reprocessed the PCR reads via MiXCR and lists one record per CDR3 protein. The sample includes 88,000 or so distinct CDR3 sequences, 21% of them seen just once. V was clipped by 1 base and J by 0 bases, with 12 bases between them. The length of the CDR3 is 16 residues. CDR1 is LGHDT and CDR2 is YNNKEL in the germline V gene (reference sequence). For this clonotype: Its matching antigen is unknown. A much bigger clone sits one base away, suggesting this may be a read error. Without the conserved terminal phenylalanine or tryptophan, this CDR3 likely stems from a read error.

This receptor was identified in a human donor in good health. Some libraries in this study had Jurkat cell RNA spiked in. The rearrangement uses TRBV3-1 and TRBJ1-1; the D is unclear. Sequencing was carried out using naive CD8+ T cells from blood, with Jurkat cell RNA spiked in. Subset indicated: FACS-sorted CD8+CD4-CCR7+CD45RA+ naive T cells. The CDR3 DNA sequence: TGTGCCAGCAGCCAAGGTTCAACAGCTATGAACACTGAAGCTTTCTCT. The encoded protein is CASSQGSTAMNTEAFS.